These T cell receptor beta chains were read from a single sample in a study of spatial heterogeneity in lung cancer. TCRdb passed the 5' RACE reads through MiXCR, listing each CDR3 protein once. Of tens of thousands of distinct CDR3 sequences in the sample, 12% were seen once. The sequencing used PBMCs, collected at follow-up. These TCRs come from a male donor with early-stage non-small cell lung cancer. The conserved cysteine and the conserved F or W are not part of the CDR3 here. Each record gives: J gene, clone size, D gene, V gene, CDR3 protein. The D gene is left open where the match is weak. Expanded clones get a size class; other rows say once, few or many, or leave the size out.

J gene: TRBJ2-3; clone size: many; D gene: .; V gene: TRBV6-5; CDR3 protein: ASRRTASTDTQY
J gene: TRBJ1-1; clone size: .; D gene: .; V gene: TRBV6-1; CDR3 protein: ASSSRQNWDTEAF
J gene: TRBJ1-1; clone size: .; D gene: .; V gene: TRBV10-3; CDR3 protein: AISGGREAF
J gene: TRBJ2-5; clone size: .; D gene: .; V gene: TRBV18; CDR3 protein: ASSPSVVQETQY
J gene: TRBJ1-2; clone size: many; D gene: .; V gene: TRBV29-1; CDR3 protein: SVLNRGISSYT
J gene: TRBJ1-1; clone size: many; D gene: .; V gene: TRBV12-5; CDR3 protein: ASGLRPNTEAF
J gene: TRBJ2-1; clone size: few; D gene: TRBD1; V gene: TRBV7-9; CDR3 protein: ASSLLGQGSYNEQF
J gene: TRBJ2-7; clone size: many; D gene: TRBD2; V gene: TRBV20-1; CDR3 protein: SGRRTSGGLGY
J gene: TRBJ2-5; clone size: many; D gene: TRBD1; V gene: TRBV6-5; CDR3 protein: ASNRDREETQY
J gene: TRBJ1-1; clone size: many; D gene: .; V gene: TRBV20-1; CDR3 protein: SAREGNTEAF
J gene: TRBJ1-2; clone size: many; D gene: .; V gene: TRBV7-2; CDR3 protein: ASSSRGNYGYT
J gene: TRBJ1-1; clone size: .; D gene: .; V gene: TRBV27; CDR3 protein: ASSNRVYTEAF
J gene: TRBJ2-7; clone size: many; D gene: .; V gene: TRBV12-3/TRBV12-4; CDR3 protein: ASRSQDISYEQY
J gene: TRBJ2-1; clone size: .; D gene: .; V gene: TRBV20-1; CDR3 protein: SSPGSINPNEQF
J gene: TRBJ2-7; clone size: many; D gene: .; V gene: TRBV5-1; CDR3 protein: ASSPEGRAYYEQY
J gene: TRBJ2-6; clone size: many; D gene: .; V gene: TRBV5-6; CDR3 protein: ASSLVGASGANVLT
J gene: TRBJ2-3; clone size: many; D gene: TRBD2; V gene: TRBV6-5; CDR3 protein: ASSRRGAVAGGPGDTQY